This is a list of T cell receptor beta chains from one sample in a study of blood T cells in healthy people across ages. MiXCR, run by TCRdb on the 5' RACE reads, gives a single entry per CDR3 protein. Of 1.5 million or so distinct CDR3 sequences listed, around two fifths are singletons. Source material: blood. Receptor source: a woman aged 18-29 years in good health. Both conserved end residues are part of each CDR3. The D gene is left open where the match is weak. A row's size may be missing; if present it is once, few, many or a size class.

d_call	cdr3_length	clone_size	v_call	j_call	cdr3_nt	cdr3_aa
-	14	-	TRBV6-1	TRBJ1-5	TGTGCCAGCATCTGGGGGGGCAACGATCAGCCCCAGCATTTT	CASIWGGNDQPQHF
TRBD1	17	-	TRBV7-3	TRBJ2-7	TGTGCCAGCAGCTTAAAGGGAGGGACAGGGGGCGTAAATGAGCAGTACTTC	CASSLKGGTGGVNEQYF
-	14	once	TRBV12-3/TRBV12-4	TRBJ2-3	TGTGCCAGCACCTCAGGGCTAGCCGCAGATACGCAGTATTTT	CASTSGLAADTQYF
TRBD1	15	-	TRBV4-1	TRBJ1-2	TGCGCCGGCAGCCAAGTCGGGACAGGGGCCTATGGCTACACCTTC	CAGSQVGTGAYGYTF
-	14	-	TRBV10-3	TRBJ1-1	TGTGCCATCAGTGAGGGGGGTTGGAACACTGAAGCTTTCTTT	CAISEGGWNTEAFF
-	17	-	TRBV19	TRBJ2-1	TGTGCCAGTAGTATAGTAGGGAACGGGGGCCCCTACAATGAGCAGTTCTTC	CASSIVGNGGPYNEQFF
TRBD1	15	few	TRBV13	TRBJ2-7	TGTGCCAGCAGCTTAGGGGACAGGGGGCGCTCCGAGCAGTACTTC	CASSLGDRGRSEQYF
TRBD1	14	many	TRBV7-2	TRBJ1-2	TGTGCCAGCAGCGCACCGGGGACAGCCTATGGCTACACCTTC	CASSAPGTAYGYTF
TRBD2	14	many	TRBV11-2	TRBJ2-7	TGTGCCAGCAGCACGACTAGCGGGGCCTACGAGCAGTACTTC	CASSTTSGAYEQYF
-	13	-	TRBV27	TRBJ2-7	TGTGCCAGCAGTTTAGAACGGGCCTACGAGCAGTACTTC	CASSLERAYEQYF
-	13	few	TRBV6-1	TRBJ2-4	TGTGCCAGCTTAAGAGACCCAGCTGGGGAGCAGTACTTC	CASLRDPAGEQYF
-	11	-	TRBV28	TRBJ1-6	TGTGCCAGCAGTGGTCCTCCACCCCTCCACTTT	CASSGPPPLHF
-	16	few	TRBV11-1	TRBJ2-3	TGTGCCAGCAGCTTAGGAGCACCCGGGACCGGGAATACGCAGTATTTT	CASSLGAPGTGNTQYF
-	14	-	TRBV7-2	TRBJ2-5	TGTGCCAGCAGCTCCGGCGTCCGGAGGGAGACCCAGTACTTC	CASSSGVRRETQYF
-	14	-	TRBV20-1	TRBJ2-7	TGCAGTGCTAGAGATGGGGGGATGGGGCACGAGCAGTACTTC	CSARDGGMGHEQYF
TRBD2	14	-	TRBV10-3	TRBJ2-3	TGTGCCATCAAGGCTAGCGGGAGAGCAGATAGGCAGTATTTT	CAIKASGRADRQYF
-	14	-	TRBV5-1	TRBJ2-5	TGCGCCAGCAGCTTGGAGAGCCGAAGGGGGACCCAGTACTTC	CASSLESRRGTQYF
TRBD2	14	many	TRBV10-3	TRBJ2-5	TGTGCCATCAGTGTCATAGCGGGGTTAGAGACCCAGTACTTC	CAISVIAGLETQYF
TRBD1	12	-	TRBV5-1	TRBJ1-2	TGCGCCAGCAGCTCGGGACAGCATGGCTACACCTTC	CASSSGQHGYTF
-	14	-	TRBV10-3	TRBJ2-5	TGTGCCATCGGCCCCGGGACGACGGGCAATGAGCAGTACTTC	CAIGPGTTGNEQYF
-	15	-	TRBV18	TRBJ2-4	TGTGCCAGCTCGCCGGAGGGTCTAGCCAAAAACATTCAGTACTTC	CASSPEGLAKNIQYF
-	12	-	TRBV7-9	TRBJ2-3	TGTGCCAGCAGCTTAAACTGGGATACGCAGTATTTT	CASSLNWDTQYF
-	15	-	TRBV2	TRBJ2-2	TGTGCCAGCAGTGGGATAGCTTGGAACACCGGGGAGCTGTTTTTT	CASSGIAWNTGELFF
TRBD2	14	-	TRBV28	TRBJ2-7	TGTGCCAGCAGTCCGCCTAGCGGGGACTACGAGCAGTACTTC	CASSPPSGDYEQYF
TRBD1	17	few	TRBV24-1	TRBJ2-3	TGTGCCACCAGTGCCGACAGGGGGACAGGGTTAACAGATACGCAGTATTTT	CATSADRGTGLTDTQYF
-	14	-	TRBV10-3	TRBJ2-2	TGTGCCATCAGTGCCAACACAGGGACCGGGGAGCTGTTTTTT	CAISANTGTGELFF
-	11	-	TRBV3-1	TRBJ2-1	TGTGCCAGCAGCCAAGATCGCAAGGAGTTCTTC	CASSQDRKEFF
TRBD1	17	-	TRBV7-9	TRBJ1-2	TGTGCCAGCAGCCTTGAAGGGGCAGGGGGCTCGACCTATGGCTACACCTTC	CASSLEGAGGSTYGYTF
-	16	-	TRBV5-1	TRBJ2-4	TGCGCCAGCAGCTCTTCAGGGAAAGGAGGCAAAAACATTCAGTACTTC	CASSSSGKGGKNIQYF
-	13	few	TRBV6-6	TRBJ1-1	TGTGCCAGCAGTTCGGTTATGAACACTGAAGCTTTCTTT	CASSSVMNTEAFF
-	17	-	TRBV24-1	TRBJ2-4	TGTGCCACCAGTGACCACTCTCAGCCGGGACCCCAGGACATTCAGTACTTC	CATSDHSQPGPQDIQYF
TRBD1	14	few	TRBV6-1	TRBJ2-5	TGTGCCAGCAGTGAACAACAGGGGGGTATGGCCCAGTACTTC	CASSEQQGGMAQYF
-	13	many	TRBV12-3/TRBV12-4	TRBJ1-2	TGTGCCAGCAGTTTGGGTCATAACTATGGCTACACCTTC	CASSLGHNYGYTF
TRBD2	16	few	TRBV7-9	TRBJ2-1	TGTGCCAGCAGCCCCCGATACGGGACTAGGTACAATGAGCAGTTCTTC	CASSPRYGTRYNEQFF
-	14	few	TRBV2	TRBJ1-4	TGTGCCAGCAGTGAAGAGGGCAGGGGAGAAAAACTGTTTTTT	CASSEEGRGEKLFF
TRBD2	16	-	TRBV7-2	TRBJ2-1	TGTGCCAGCAGCTTAGGTGGCGGGAGTTTATACAATGAGCAGTTCTTC	CASSLGGGSLYNEQFF
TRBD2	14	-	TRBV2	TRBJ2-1	TGTGCCAGCAGGGAGCGGGAGGGCCCCCATGAGCAGTTCTTC	CASREREGPHEQFF
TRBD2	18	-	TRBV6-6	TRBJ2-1	TGTGCCAGCAGGCCCCGACTAGCGGGAGAGGGGATCTACAATGAGCAGTTCTTC	CASRPRLAGEGIYNEQFF
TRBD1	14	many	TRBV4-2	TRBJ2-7	TGTGCCAGCAGCCAAGGGGACAGGGACTACGAGCAGTACTTC	CASSQGDRDYEQYF
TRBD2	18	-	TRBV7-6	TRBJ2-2	TGTGCCAGCAGCTTAACTAGCGGGGGGGCCTGGAACACCGGGGAGCTGTTTTTT	CASSLTSGGAWNTGELFF
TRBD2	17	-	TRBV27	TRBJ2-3	TGTGCCAGCAGTCCCCAGCCTAGCGGCAGACTCACAGATACGCAGTATTTT	CASSPQPSGRLTDTQYF
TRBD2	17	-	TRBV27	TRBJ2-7	TGTGCCAGCAGTTTATCTACCCTTAGCGGGGGTGCCTACGAGCAGTACTTC	CASSLSTLSGGAYEQYF
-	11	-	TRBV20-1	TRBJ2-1	TGCAGTCCAGAATACTACAATGAGCAGTTCTTC	CSPEYYNEQFF
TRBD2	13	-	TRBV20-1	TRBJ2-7	TGCAGTGCAACCCCTAGCGGCTCCTACGAGCAGTACTTC	CSATPSGSYEQYF
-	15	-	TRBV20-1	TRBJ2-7	TGCAGTGCTAGAGCCGGGACCCAAGTTCACTACGAGCAGTACTTC	CSARAGTQVHYEQYF
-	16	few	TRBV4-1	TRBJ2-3	TGCGCCAGCAGCCAAGTACGCTCGCCCCCCACAGATACGCAGTATTTT	CASSQVRSPPTDTQYF
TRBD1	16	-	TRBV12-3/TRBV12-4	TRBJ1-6	TGTGCCAGCAGTTTTAGTGTCACAGGGGGCGGTTCACCCCTCCACTTT	CASSFSVTGGGSPLHF
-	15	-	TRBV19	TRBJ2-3	TGTGCCAGTAGTATGGGCGAAGTCGTTCGAAATACGCAGTATTTT	CASSMGEVVRNTQYF
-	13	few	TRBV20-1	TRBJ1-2	TGCAGTGCTAGAGATGACAGCGACTATGGCTACACCTTC	CSARDDSDYGYTF
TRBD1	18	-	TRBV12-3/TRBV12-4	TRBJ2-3	TGTGCCAGCAGTTTCCCGGGACAGGGCCCGCTAATAACAGATACGCAGTATTTT	CASSFPGQGPLITDTQYF
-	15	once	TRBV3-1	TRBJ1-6	TGTGCCAGCAGCCAAGATCCACTGGGGCTCTCACCCCTCCACTTT	CASSQDPLGLSPLHF
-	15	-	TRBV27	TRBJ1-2	TGTGCCAGCAGTTTAATGGGTCAGGATGTGGGGGGCTACACCTTC	CASSLMGQDVGGYTF